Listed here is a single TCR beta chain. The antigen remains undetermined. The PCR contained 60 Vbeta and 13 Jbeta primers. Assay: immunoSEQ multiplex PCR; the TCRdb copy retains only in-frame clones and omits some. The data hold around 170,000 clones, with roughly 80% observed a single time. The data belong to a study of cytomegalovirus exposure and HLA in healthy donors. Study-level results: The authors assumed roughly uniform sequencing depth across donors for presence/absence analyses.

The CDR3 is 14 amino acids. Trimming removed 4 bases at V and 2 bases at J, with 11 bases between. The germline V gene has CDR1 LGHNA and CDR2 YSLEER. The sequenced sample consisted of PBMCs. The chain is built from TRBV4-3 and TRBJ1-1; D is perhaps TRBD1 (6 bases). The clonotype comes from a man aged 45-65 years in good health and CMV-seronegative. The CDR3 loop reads CASSPRGGNTEAFF. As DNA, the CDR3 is TGCGCCAGCAGCCCTAGGGGGGGTAACACTGAAGCTTTCTTT.